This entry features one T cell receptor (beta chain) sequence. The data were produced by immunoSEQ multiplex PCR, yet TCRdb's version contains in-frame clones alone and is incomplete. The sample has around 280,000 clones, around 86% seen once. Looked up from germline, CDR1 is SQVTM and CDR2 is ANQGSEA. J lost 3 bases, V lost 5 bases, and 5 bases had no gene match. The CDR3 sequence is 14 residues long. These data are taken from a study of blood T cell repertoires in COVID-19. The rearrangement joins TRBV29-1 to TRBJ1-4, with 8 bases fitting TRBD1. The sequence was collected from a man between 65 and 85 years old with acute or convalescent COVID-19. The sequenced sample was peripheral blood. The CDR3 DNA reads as TGCAGCGTTCGGGACAGGATTTCTAATGAAAAACTGTTTTTT. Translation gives CSVRDRISNEKLFF.